This T cell receptor (beta chain) was captured by sequencing in a study of cytomegalovirus exposure and HLA in healthy donors. V lost 11 bases to trimming and J lost 10 bases, with 14 bases between them. In germline, CDR1 is ENHRY, CDR2 SYGVKD. The CDR3 is made up of 11 amino acids. In the PCR, 60 Vbeta and 13 Jbeta primers were used. Profiling relied on immunoSEQ multiplex PCR, and the TCRdb table lists in-frame clones only, not all of them. Its table records tens of thousands of clones. The V and J genes are TRBV10-3 and TRBJ1-4; tentative D call: TRBD1 (5 bases). Sequenced: PBMCs. The sequence was collected from a female donor in good health and CMV-seropositive. The CDR3 protein is CAGGTGGKLFF. Here the CDR3 DNA reads TGTGCCGGAGGGACCGGGGGAAAACTGTTTTTT.